These 6 T cell receptor beta chains were all obtained from the same sample, sequenced in a study of cytomegalovirus exposure and HLA in healthy donors. Primers for the PCR totalled 60 Vbeta and 13 Jbeta. Some clones are missing from TCRdb's copy, which holds only in-frame ones; the method was immunoSEQ multiplex PCR. With 150,000 or so clones in the sample, the ten largest clones hold about 1.6%. Sequenced input: PBMCs. These receptors all come from a woman between 45 and 60 years old in good health and CMV-seronegative.

The chain employs TRBV25-1 and TRBJ1-2; 7 nucleotides line up with TRBD1. The CDR3 is 14 residues long. Germline-derived CDR1 and CDR2 are MGHDK and SYGVNS. V lost 8 bases to trimming and J lost 3 bases; unmatched junction nucleotides: 9. The CDR3 here is CASRDSQIHYGYTF. In DNA form, the CDR3 reads TGTGCCAGCCGGGACAGTCAAATCCACTATGGCTACACCTTC.

The rearrangement uses TRBV6-1 and TRBJ1-1; no clear D. The V gene's germline CDR1 is MNHNS and CDR2 SASEGT. Trimming took off 4 bases at V and 6 bases at J, with 18 bases between the two ends. CDR3 length: 15 amino acids. CDR3 residues: CASSGTSRLRAEAFF. The DNA for the CDR3 is TGTGCCAGCAGTGGAACGTCACGCCTGAGGGCTGAAGCTTTCTTT.

This chain joins TRBV9 and TRBJ1-1; D is unclear. Germline V gene lookup returns CDR1 SGDLS and CDR2 YYNGEE. Deletions cut 3 bases from V and 5 bases from J, with 5 bases between. This CDR3 is 11 amino acids long. As DNA, the CDR3 is TGTGCCAGCAGCGCCGTGACTGAAGCTTTCTTT. It yields the protein CASSAVTEAFF.

The chain employs TRBV15 and TRBJ1-4; 7 bases are shared with TRBD1. Germline assignment: CDR1 LNHNV and CDR2 YYDKDF (reference sequence). The CDR3 runs 13 residues. V trimming: 3 bases; J trimming: 8 bases; junction bases outside the gene matches: 3. Written as DNA, the CDR3 is TGTGCCACCAGCAGGCAGGGGGGAGAAAAACTGTTTTTT. It yields the protein CATSRQGGEKLFF. Using reference TRBV15 and TRBJ1-4 for the parts outside the CDR3, the full variable domain is DAMVIQNPRYQVTQFGKPVTLSCSQTLNHNVMYWYQQKSSQAPKLLFHYYDKDFNNEADTPDNFQSRRPNTSFCFLDIRSPGLGDTAMYLCATSRQGGEKLFFGSGTQLSVL.

V gene TRBV5-1 combines with J gene TRBJ1-5; 7 positions match TRBD1. This CDR3 comprises 15 residues. Germline trimming cut 4 bases from V and 6 bases from J; bases unmatched to any gene: 10. Germline CDR1 is SGHRS and CDR2 is YFSETQ. CDR3 nucleotides: TGCGCCAGCAGCACGGGACAGTTGGACGGTCAGCCCCAGCATTTT. As protein: CASSTGQLDGQPQHF.

V usage is TRBV28 and J usage is TRBJ2-2; D might be TRBD1 (6 bases). Germline CDR1 reads MDHEN; CDR2 reads SYDVKM. This CDR3 contains 15 residues. Deletions cut 6 bases from V and 4 bases from J, with 15 bases between. The CDR3 DNA is TGTGCCAGCAGGCCACAGGGTCAGGGCACCGGGGAGCTGTTTTTT. It yields the protein CASRPQGQGTGELFF.